Following are 19 T cell receptor beta chains from one sample sequenced in a study of CD8 T cells in ankylosing spondylitis (dated by TCRdb to 2015 to 2018). Beyond this particular receptor, the publication reports: A TCR beta motif of fewer than 10 highly homologous amino acid variants appeared characteristic of blood from ankylosing spondylitis patients.

Antigens for these TCRs are unknown. Libraries were made using 5' RACE. TCRdb lists the instrument as Illumina HiSeq 2500. TCRdb reprocessing: public reads trimmed at Q25 with fastp, clones called with MiXCR, in-frame beta chains kept. When rows share a CDR3 protein, they turn into one entry using the most common DNA and genes. The sample includes about 800,000 distinct CDR3 sequences, with 12% observed a single time. Approximately 0.51% of the sample lies in the top ten. Sequencing was carried out using blood, either unsorted or a sorted T cell fraction (not recorded which). The receptors here all came from a male donor with ankylosing spondylitis.

The genes are TRBV12-3 or TRBV12-4 and TRBJ1-1; D remains ambiguous. Trimming took 6 bases from V and 6 from J, leaving 17 bases between them. The CDR3 consists of 14 residues. Written as DNA, the CDR3 is TGTGCCAGCAGCCCGGCCCTACCTCATGCTGAAGCTTTCTTT. Translated: CASSPALPHAEAFF.

The chain links TRBV7-6 to TRBJ2-5; the D call may be TRBD1 or TRBD2 (5 bases each). There are 14 residues in the CDR3. CDR1 and CDR2 (germline): SGHVS, FNYEAQ. Between the trimmed V and J ends, which lost 4 bases and 0 bases, there was a span of 9 bases. DNA for the CDR3: TGTGCCAGCAGCTCCTGGGGGTACCAAGAGACCCAGTACTTC. Protein product: CASSSWGYQETQYF. The complete variable domain, with remaining parts taken from reference TRBV7-6 and TRBJ2-5, reads GAGVSQSPRYKVTKRGQDVALRCDPISGHVSLYWYRQALGQGPEFLTYFNYEAQQDKSGLPNDRFSAERPEGSISTLTIQRTEQRDSAMYRCASSSWGYQETQYFGPGTRLLVL.

This clonotype appeared many times. The genes are TRBV11-2 and TRBJ2-3; no firm D call. CDR1 is SGHAT, CDR2 FQNNGV, per germline. The V gene lost 10 bases and the J gene lost 1 base, with 12 bases spanning the gap. There are 13 residues in the CDR3. The CDR3 protein is CATSSSGTDTQYF. Written as DNA, the CDR3 is TGTGCCACTTCAAGCTCGGGCACAGATACGCAGTATTTT.

A word on this clonotype: The junction differs from germline at one of its ends, possibly a read error. The chain employs TRBV7-7 and TRBJ2-2; tentatively, D is TRBD1 (6 bases). Germline CDR1 is SSHAT and CDR2 is FNYEAQ (reference sequence). The length of the CDR3 is 15 residues. The DNA of the CDR3 is TGTGCTAGCACCTTGACAGGTCCCAACACCGGGGAGCTGTTTTTT. As protein: CASTLTGPNTGELFF.

The rearrangement joins TRBV10-3 to TRBJ2-2, with D perhaps TRBD1 (6 bases). This CDR3 has 15 amino acids. Between the trimmed V and J ends, which lost 7 bases and 7 bases, there was a span of 19 bases. Looked up from germline, CDR1 is ENHRY and CDR2 is SYGVKD. Written as DNA, the CDR3 is TGTGCCATCAAAAACCGCCGGGACACCGTCGGGGAGCTGTTTTTT. This translates into CAIKNRRDTVGELFF.

This clonotype was seen ten or more times. The chain recombines TRBV29-1 with TRBJ2-1; 9 nucleotides match TRBD1. J lost 0 bases, V lost 6 bases, and 12 bases had no gene match. CDR1 is SQVTM, CDR2 ANQGSEA, per germline. The CDR3 sequence is 17 residues long. The CDR3 DNA is TGCAGCGTCCGTTATTCCGGGACAGGGAGCTCCTACAATGAGCAGTTCTTC. Its translation: CSVRYSGTGSSYNEQFF.

This chain uses TRBV12-3 or TRBV12-4 with TRBJ2-5; unclear D gene. Trimming stripped 1 base from V and 5 bases from J, with 8 bases between. This CDR3 is 13 amino acids long. In DNA, the CDR3 is TGTGCCAGCAGTTTAGTAGGGATGGAGACCCAGTACTTC. Its translation is CASSLVGMETQYF.

This clonotype was counted only a few times. The rearrangement uses TRBV3-1 and TRBJ1-6; no clear D. CDR1 and CDR2 (germline): LGHDT, YNNKEL (reference sequence). There are 14 residues in the CDR3. Trimming removed 4 bases at V and 10 bases at J, with 14 bases between. CDR3 in amino acids: CASSLSRPGSPLHF. CDR3 DNA sequence: TGTGCCAGCAGCCTTTCTCGACCGGGCTCACCCCTCCACTTT.

This clonotype appeared a few times. The chain links TRBV20-1 to TRBJ2-3; the D gene is possibly TRBD2 (6 bases). The V and J ends lost 2 bases and 4 bases respectively, with 13 bases between them. The CDR3 consists of 14 residues. Germline V gene sequence: CDR1 DFQATT, CDR2 SNEGSKA (reference sequence). Here the CDR3 DNA reads TGCAGTGCTAGAAGGCTAGCGTGGGCAGATACGCAGTATTTT. This encodes CSARRLAWADTQYF.

This clonotype appeared many times. This chain links TRBV20-1 with TRBJ1-5; D is uncertain. Trimming pared 3 bases from V and 2 bases from J, leaving 11 bases between. CDR1 is DFQATT, CDR2 SNEGSKA, per germline (reference sequence). There are 14 residues in the CDR3. CDR3: CSASIRQGNQPQHF. As DNA, the CDR3 is TGCAGTGCTAGCATTCGGCAGGGCAATCAGCCCCAGCATTTT.

This clonotype was seen a handful of times. As DNA, the CDR3 is TGTGCCAGCAGTGAAACCGCAGGCTATGGCTACACCTTC. Translated: CASSETAGYGYTF. The chain employs TRBV6-1 and TRBJ1-2; D is unclear. The germline V gene has CDR1 MNHNS and CDR2 SASEGT. This CDR3 has 13 residues. Trimming shortened V by 2 bases and J by 4 bases, and 8 bases separated the two germline ends.

This clonotype turned up a few times. This chain joins TRBV7-2 and TRBJ2-3; D not certain. This CDR3 comprises 15 residues. The germline V gene has CDR1 SGHTA and CDR2 FQGNSA. Trimming stripped 5 bases from V and 5 bases from J, with 17 bases between. The CDR3 loop is CASSQTSSHGDTQYF. CDR3 bases: TGTGCCAGCAGCCAGACCTCCTCCCACGGAGATACGCAGTATTTT.

This clonotype was detected only a few times. This sequence joins TRBV28 and TRBJ1-5; D gene uncertain. The CDR3 sequence is 16 residues long. Germline assignment: CDR1 MDHEN and CDR2 SYDVKM. Trimming took off 3 bases at V and 0 bases at J, with 12 bases between the two ends. The CDR3 protein is CASSFSGVYSNQPQHF. The CDR3 DNA reads TGTGCCAGCAGTTTCTCCGGGGTTTATAGCAATCAGCCCCAGCATTTT.

This chain links TRBV7-2 with TRBJ1-2; 11 bases are shared with TRBD1. Germline V CDR1 and CDR2: SGHTA, FQGNSA. J was trimmed by 7 bases and V by 3 bases; bases with no gene match: 13. This CDR3 comprises 17 residues. For the CDR3, the DNA is TGTGCCAGCAGCTTTCAAATTGGGACAGGGGGGAGTGGTGGCTACACCTTC. It encodes CASSFQIGTGGSGGYTF.

This clonotype occurred a few times. This chain connects TRBV5-1 to TRBJ1-2; D uncertain. CDR1 SGHRS and CDR2 YFSETQ come from the germline V gene. There are 14 residues in the CDR3. The V gene lost 0 bases and the J gene lost 4 bases, with 10 bases spanning the gap. The CDR3 DNA sequence: TGCGCCAGCAGCTTGGATACCGAGATCTATGGCTACACCTTC. As protein: CASSLDTEIYGYTF.

The chain employs TRBV6-5 and TRBJ2-4; 8 bases agree with TRBD1. Germline V gene data show CDR1 as MNHEY and CDR2 as SVGAGI. Trimming took 2 bases from V and 3 from J; bases not matched to a gene: 12. The CDR3 has 18 residues. In nucleotides, the CDR3 is TGTGCCAGCAGTTACGGTCACATCGGGACAGGTGGCAAAAACATTCAGTACTTC. Its protein product is CASSYGHIGTGGKNIQYF.

This clonotype was counted many times. This rearrangement joins TRBV29-1 to TRBJ1-2; TRBD1 is a possible D gene (5 bases). CDR1 and CDR2 (germline): SQVTM, ANQGSEA. The CDR3 is 13 residues long. Trimming cost V 4 bases and J 6 bases, with 15 bases left between them. Here the CDR3 reads CSVVDPGTDGYTF. For the CDR3, the DNA is TGCAGCGTTGTAGACCCCGGGACGGATGGCTACACCTTC.

This clonotype has only a few counts. The chain uses TRBV7-3 and TRBJ2-5; tentative D call: TRBD2 (6 bases). There are 15 residues in the CDR3. Germline CDR1 and CDR2: SGHTA and FQGTGA. V was pared by 1 base and J by 5 bases, with 14 bases between. The CDR3 here is CASSLRGTGGETQYF. In DNA, the CDR3 is TGTGCCAGCAGCTTAAGGGGGACCGGAGGGGAGACCCAGTACTTC.

This clonotype was seen ten or more times. This chain connects TRBV20-1 to TRBJ2-1, with TRBD2 matching over 10 bases. Germline V gives CDR1 DFQATT, CDR2 SNEGSKA (reference sequence). V lost 0 bases and J lost 7; bases outside the gene matches: 12. The CDR3 runs to 17 residues. The CDR3 DNA reads as TGCAGTGCTAGAGATCGATTTAGACTAGCGGGCCTGAATGAGCAGTTCTTC. It is translated as CSARDRFRLAGLNEQFF.